This T cell receptor beta chain was found in a study of T cell responses to AZD1222 COVID-19 vaccine. Study conclusions and caveats: Spike-specific TCR breadth rose after two AZD1222 doses, and depth rose as well. Epitopes outside B.1.351 and B.1.1.7 mutated regions reportedly drew nearly half of spike TCRs. Repertoires were obtained only post-peak T cell response. The donors showed a predominance of white British ancestry and of females, with possible underestimation of clonal diversity.

CDR3 length equals 14 residues. Between the trimmed V and J ends, which lost 4 bases and 5 bases, there was a span of 12 bases. CDR1 KGHSH and CDR2 LQKENI come from the germline V gene. In regard to this clone: The antigen is undetermined.

Libraries were prepared by immunoSEQ multiplex PCR; TCRdb keeps only in-frame clonotypes and omits some of them. The sample carries about 160,000 clones, approximately 90% recorded once. The receptor's source is an adult in good health. The starting material was peripheral blood, obtained on day 0 of AZD1222 vaccination. The chain has TRBV18 and TRBJ1-5; D may be TRBD1 (5 bases). In nucleotides, the CDR3 is TGTGCCAGCTCACAACCCTCGGGGGATCAGCCCCAGCATTTT. This encodes CASSQPSGDQPQHF.